This section outlines one T cell receptor beta chain sequence together with its context. The data were taken from a study of blood T cell repertoires in COVID-19. The CDR3 length is 16 residues. Germline loops: CDR1 SGHDT, CDR2 YYEEEE. V was cut by 0 bases and J by 1 base, with 10 bases left in between. In the original processing: Estimation of nucleated cell counts relied on the amplification of reference gene primers. Sequencing was performed with immunoSEQ multiplex PCR; in TCRdb, only in-frame clones are kept and a portion is missing. V and J calls and clone size are those listed in that table; D and trimming were worked out from the DNA. The table shows roughly 120,000 clones, with about 88% occurring only once.

Sequencing input: peripheral blood. This chain connects TRBV5-6 to TRBJ2-2; D gene uncertain. The sequence was collected from a woman in her sixties or seventies who had recovered from COVID-19. In DNA form, the CDR3 reads TGTGCCAGCAGCTTGGAGCGCAGCCGGAACACCGGGGAGCTGTTTTTT. The encoded protein is CASSLERSRNTGELFF.